Below, 18 T cell receptor beta chains from the same sample are listed, as sequenced in a study of T cells in Graves' hyperthyroidism and ophthalmopathy. Amplification yielded TCR beta CDR3 regions, with RNA transcripts as the source. A set of HTBI primers served as the primers for a first-round RT-PCR of the TCR CDR3. Each CDR3 protein is one row after TCRdb ran MiXCR on the multiplex PCR reads. This table holds around 300,000 distinct CDR3 sequences, approximately 15% found once. The sample was blood. The origin of the receptors is a woman in her 30s with Graves' hyperthyroidism.

This clonotype has just a few counts. The V gene is TRBV6-1, the J gene TRBJ2-2, with 12 bases that match TRBD2. With V trimmed by 6 bases and J by 7 bases, 9 bases remained unmatched. CDR3 size: 16 residues. The germline gives CDR1 MNHNS, CDR2 SASEGT. DNA for the CDR3: TGTGCCAGCAGACTGAGACTAGCGGGAGTAAGCGGGGAGCTGTTTTTT. It specifies CASRLRLAGVSGELFF.

This clonotype came up many times. The chain carries TRBV5-1 and TRBJ2-2, with no clear D. In germline, CDR1 is SGHRS, CDR2 YFSETQ. The V and J ends lost 4 bases and 1 base respectively, with 11 bases between them. CDR3 length: 15 amino acids. The CDR3 reads CASSPDTGNTGELFF. CDR3 bases: TGCGCCAGCAGCCCTGACACGGGGAACACCGGGGAGCTGTTTTTT.

This CDR3 reads CASSPFLAWTSDTQYF. CDR3 coding DNA: TGTGCCAGCAGCCCATTTCTAGCGTGGACATCCGATACGCAGTATTTT. V and J are TRBV3-1 and TRBJ2-3; D possibly corresponds to TRBD2 (6 bases). This CDR3 is 16 amino acids long. Per germline, CDR1 LGHDT and CDR2 YNNKEL (reference sequence). V lost 4 bases to trimming and J lost 6 bases, with 20 bases between them.

Of note for this clonotype: A junction boundary mismatches the germline segment, possibly from a read error. The chain is built from TRBV7-6 and TRBJ2-7, with D possibly being TRBD1 (6 bases). The CDR3 totals 17 residues. Germline V gives CDR1 SGHVS, CDR2 FNYEAQ. The CDR3 is CASTKYKYRVPSYEQYF. The CDR3 coding sequence is TGTGCTAGCACCAAATATAAGTACAGGGTCCCCTCCTACGAGCAGTACTTC.

This clonotype was found many times. The V gene is TRBV11-2, the J gene TRBJ2-1; 11 nucleotides match TRBD2. Looked up from germline, CDR1 is SGHAT and CDR2 is FQNNGV. V was clipped by 5 bases and J by 5 bases; unmatched bases: 8. The CDR3 is 16 residues long. The CDR3 DNA reads TGTGCCAGCAGCCCTCGACCGACTAGCGGGAACAATGAGCAGTTCTTC. It encodes CASSPRPTSGNNEQFF.

This clonotype occurred many times. The V gene is TRBV28, the J gene TRBJ1-1; D gene uncertain. Trimming shortened V by 5 bases and J by 4 bases, and 14 bases separated the two germline ends. Germline V gene sequence: CDR1 MDHEN, CDR2 SYDVKM. The CDR3 consists of 14 residues. CDR3 sequence reads: CASSGTAVLTEAFF. In DNA, the CDR3 is TGTGCCAGCAGTGGTACGGCCGTACTCACTGAAGCTTTCTTT. The full variable domain, in which reference TRBV28 and TRBJ1-1 provide the parts outside the CDR3, is DVKVTQSSRYLVKRTGEKVFLECVQDMDHENMFWYRQDPGLGLRLIYFSYDVKMKEKGDIPEGYSVSREKKERFSLILESASTNQTSMYLCASSGTAVLTEAFFGQGTRLTVV.

This clonotype was detected only a few times. This chain links TRBV6-2 or TRBV6-3 with TRBJ2-1; D gene ambiguous. The length of the CDR3 is 15 residues. CDR1 is MNHEY and CDR2 is SVGEGT in the germline V gene. V lost 4 bases and J lost 6, with 16 bases in between. The CDR3, as DNA: TGTGCCAGCAGTTCTATCCGGCCCCAAGGCAATGAGCAGTTCTTC. Translated, it gives CASSSIRPQGNEQFF.

The table lists this clonotype with a few counts. The chain carries TRBV7-2 and TRBJ2-5; 8 bases are shared with TRBD1. V shed 5 bases, J shed 5 bases, and the junction held 4 bases outside the gene matches. CDR1 and CDR2 from the germline V gene are SGHTA and FQGNSA. CDR3 length: 13 residues. The CDR3 sequence is CASSPGGMETQYF. CDR3 nucleotide sequence: TGTGCCAGCAGCCCAGGGGGCATGGAGACCCAGTACTTC. The full variable domain, completed using reference TRBV7-2 and TRBJ2-5, is GAGVSQSPSNKVTEKGKDVELRCDPISGHTALYWYRQSLGQGLEFLIYFQGNSAPDKSGLPSDRFSAERTGGSVSTLTIQRTQQEDSAVYLCASSPGGMETQYFGPGTRLLVL.

The rearrangement uses TRBV4-1 and TRBJ2-7; maybe TRBD2 (5 bases). The CDR3 has 14 residues. With 4 bases removed from V and 7 bases from J, the gap between germline ends came to 17 bases. Germline V gives CDR1 MGHRA, CDR2 YSYEKL. The CDR3 DNA reads as TGCGCCAGCAGCCTCCAGGTCACTGCGGGTGAGCAGTACTTC. Translated: CASSLQVTAGEQYF.

The chain combines TRBV19 with TRBJ2-7, with no clear D. The ends were cut back, 0 bases at V and 1 base at J, with 7 bases in the middle. Per germline, CDR1 LNHDA and CDR2 SQIVND (reference sequence). The CDR3 is 14 residues long. The DNA of the CDR3 is TGTGCCAGTAGTATAGATCGACGGTCCTACGAGCAGTACTTC. Its translation: CASSIDRRSYEQYF.

The rearrangement links TRBV2 to TRBJ1-1, with a possible D match to TRBD1 (6 bases). CDR3 length equals 15 residues. The germline gives CDR1 SNHLY, CDR2 FYNNEI. V lost 2 bases, J lost 1 base, and 11 bases lay in between. CDR3: CASSELGHRNTEAFF. Here the CDR3 DNA reads TGTGCCAGCAGTGAATTGGGACACCGGAACACTGAAGCTTTCTTT.

The chain has TRBV14 and TRBJ1-2; D gene uncertain. Germline V gene lookup returns CDR1 SGHDN and CDR2 FVKESK. The CDR3 is made up of 14 amino acids. Trimming removed 4 bases at V and 8 bases at J, with 17 bases between. CDR3 protein: CASSPVISLEGYTF. DNA of the CDR3: TGTGCCAGCAGCCCGGTCATTAGTCTGGAAGGCTACACCTTC.

This clonotype was picked up one time. The rearrangement uses TRBV29-1 and TRBJ1-4, with 9 bases identical to TRBD1. Germline V gene sequence: CDR1 SQVTM, CDR2 ANQGSEA. The CDR3 is made up of 14 amino acids. The ends lost 5 bases at V and 8 bases at J; junction bases unmatched: 9. CDR3 bases: TGCAGCGTTTCTTCGGACAGGGGTGGCGAAAAACTGTTTTTT. Protein: CSVSSDRGGEKLFF.

This clonotype was recorded many times. V gene TRBV7-3 combines with J gene TRBJ1-1; D is ambiguous. The CDR3 length is 14 residues. Per the germline V gene, CDR1 is SGHTA and CDR2 is FQGTGA. Deletions cut 4 bases from V and 2 bases from J, with 11 bases between. CDR3 residues: CASSSDARNTEAFF. The CDR3 DNA reads TGTGCCAGCAGCTCGGACGCTCGAAACACTGAAGCTTTCTTT.

This clonotype was seen at least ten times. The rearrangement joins TRBV28 to TRBJ1-5; tentative D call: TRBD1 (6 bases). V lost 5 bases and J 5 bases, leaving 13 bases between the germline ends. The CDR3 loop spans 14 amino acids. Germline-derived CDR1 and CDR2 are MDHEN and SYDVKM. The CDR3 sequence is CASSRNRADQPQHF. CDR3 DNA: TGTGCCAGCAGTAGGAACAGGGCGGATCAGCCCCAGCATTTT.

V is TRBV7-9 and J is TRBJ2-1; 9 bases align to TRBD2. J gave up 8 bases and V 0 bases, and 11 bases lay outside the gene matches. CDR1 SEHNR and CDR2 FQNEAQ come from the germline V gene (reference sequence). The CDR3 extends over 17 amino acids. The CDR3 protein is CASSLALTSGWGDEQFF. CDR3 nucleotide sequence: TGTGCCAGCAGCTTAGCGCTAACTAGCGGGTGGGGGGATGAGCAGTTCTTC.

The rearrangement links TRBV20-1 to TRBJ2-3, with 11 bases matching TRBD2. V gave up 6 bases and J gave up 0 bases; unmatched junction bases: 11. The germline V gene encodes CDR1 DFQATT and CDR2 SNEGSKA (reference sequence). The CDR3 covers 17 residues. For the CDR3, the DNA is TGCAGTGCCGTATCCGGGACTAGCGGTACTAGCACAGATACGCAGTATTTT. Residues: CSAVSGTSGTSTDTQYF.

This chain joins TRBV2 and TRBJ2-7, with D tentatively TRBD2 (5 bases). Trimming shortened V by 6 bases and J by 5 bases, and 8 bases separated the two germline ends. Germline V CDR1 and CDR2: SNHLY, FYNNEI. The CDR3 consists of 11 residues. As DNA, the CDR3 is TGTGCCAGCAGGGTTAGCGACGAGCAGTACTTC. Encoded protein: CASRVSDEQYF.